The 12 T cell receptor beta chains listed next were all sequenced from one sample in a study of identical twins (dated by TCRdb to the mid-2010s). To prepare the library, 5' RACE was applied. The run used an Illumina HiSeq 2000. Starting from the raw public reads, TCRdb applied fastp trimming at Q25, assembled clones with MiXCR and retained in-frame beta chains. Every distinct CDR3 protein forms one entry, paired with its most common genes and DNA. The sample data list hundreds of thousands of distinct CDR3 sequences, and less than 25% of these were observed just once. The ten largest account for just under 3% of the sample. These records were also assigned to another study, of T cells expressing NK-cell markers.

Sequenced sample: CD4+ T cells sorted from blood. Receptors originate from a woman aged 18-29 years in good health.

The chain has TRBV20-1 and TRBJ2-1, with 9 nucleotides matching TRBD1. From germline, CDR1 is DFQATT and CDR2 SNEGSKA (reference sequence). With 0 bases clipped from V and 7 bases from J, the junction kept 10 bases outside the gene matches. This CDR3 has 16 residues. CDR3 sequence (DNA): TGCAGTGCTAGAGATACGGGACAGGGTAACCCGAATGAGCAGTTCTTC. It translates to CSARDTGQGNPNEQFF.

This chain joins TRBV29-1 and TRBJ2-1; TRBD1 matches at 10 bases. This CDR3 comprises 15 residues. V lost 7 bases to trimming and J lost 5 bases; unmatched junction nucleotides: 11. The germline V gene encodes CDR1 SQVTM and CDR2 ANQGSEA. The CDR3 spells CSDFTGQGFNNEQFF. In DNA form, the CDR3 reads TGCAGCGACTTTACGGGACAGGGGTTCAACAATGAGCAGTTCTTC.

The rearrangement joins TRBV20-1 to TRBJ2-1; D call uncertain. CDR3 length: 13 amino acids. V lost 0 bases and J 3 bases, leaving 6 bases between the germline ends. The V gene's germline CDR1 is DFQATT and CDR2 SNEGSKA (reference sequence). The CDR3 sequence: CSAREDNYNEQFF. The CDR3 DNA sequence: TGCAGTGCTAGAGAAGACAACTACAATGAGCAGTTCTTC.

The rearrangement joins TRBV20-1 to TRBJ2-7, with 7 bases matching TRBD2. V lost 6 bases, J lost 0 bases, and 8 bases stayed unmatched. The CDR3 has 14 residues. The germline CDR1 and CDR2 sequences are DFQATT and SNEGSKA (reference sequence). The CDR3 region is CSAKSGTNSYEQYF. The CDR3 DNA is TGCAGTGCCAAGAGCGGGACCAACTCCTACGAGCAGTACTTC.

This clonotype showed up just a few times. The chain combines TRBV7-9 with TRBJ2-5; D is uncertain. The CDR3 is 13 residues long. The ends were cut back, 6 bases at V and 1 base at J, with 9 bases in the middle. The germline gives CDR1 SEHNR, CDR2 FQNEAQ (reference sequence). The CDR3 reads CASSLQSQETQYF. As DNA, the CDR3 is TGTGCCAGCAGTCTCCAGTCCCAAGAGACCCAGTACTTC. Complete variable domain (other parts from reference TRBV7-9 and TRBJ2-5): DTGVSQNPRHKITKRGQNVTFRCDPISEHNRLYWYRQTLGQGPEFLTYFQNEAQLEKSRLLSDRFSAERPKGSFSTLEIQRTEQGDSAMYLCASSLQSQETQYFGPGTRLLVL.

In its sample, this clonotype was seen many times. The CDR3 loop reads CASSLSRVYNEQFF. In DNA, the CDR3 is TGTGCCAGCAGTTTGTCGAGGGTCTACAATGAGCAGTTCTTC. The genes are TRBV27 and TRBJ2-1; tentative D call: TRBD2 (5 bases). CDR1 and CDR2 (germline): MNHEY, SMNVEV (reference sequence). V lost 3 bases and J 3 bases, leaving 9 bases between the germline ends. The CDR3 covers 14 residues.

This clonotype has a handful of counts. This rearrangement joins TRBV20-1 to TRBJ2-1; TRBD1 matches at 10 bases. Germline values: CDR1 DFQATT, CDR2 SNEGSKA (reference sequence). This CDR3 has 18 amino acids. With 6 bases clipped from V and 1 base from J, the junction kept 15 bases outside the gene matches. CDR3 amino acids: CSAPQGTGVEGSYNEQFF. The CDR3 nucleotides read TGCAGTGCACCACAAGGGACAGGGGTTGAGGGGTCCTACAATGAGCAGTTCTTC.

In its sample, this clonotype was seen a few times. This rearrangement joins TRBV5-1 to TRBJ2-7, with unresolved D. Germline loops: CDR1 SGHRS, CDR2 YFSETQ. Trimming removed 0 bases from V and 5 bases from J, with 9 bases in between. The CDR3 is 13 residues long. CDR3 coding DNA: TGCGCCAGCAGCTTGGAGCTATCGCACGAGCAGTACTTC. This gives the protein CASSLELSHEQYF.

The chain is built from TRBV2 and TRBJ2-5; 8 bases agree with TRBD1. The germline V gene encodes CDR1 SNHLY and CDR2 FYNNEI. The CDR3 spans 15 residues. Germline trimming cut 5 bases from V and 2 bases from J; bases unmatched to any gene: 7. CDR3 DNA: TGTGCCAGCAGTTTAGACAGGGGCGGACAAGAGACCCAGTACTTC. It specifies CASSLDRGGQETQYF. Full variable domain (remainder filled in from reference TRBV2 and TRBJ2-5): EPEVTQTPSHQVTQMGQEVILRCVPISNHLYFYWYRQILGQKVEFLVSFYNNEISEKSEIFDDQFSVERPDGSNFTLKIRSTKLEDSAMYFCASSLDRGGQETQYFGPGTRLLVL.

This clonotype occurred a few times. The chain joins TRBV20-1 to TRBJ1-1; D unresolved. This CDR3 comprises 11 residues. The germline V and J ends were trimmed by 7 bases and 1 base, with 7 bases remaining between them. Germline CDR1 and CDR2: DFQATT and SNEGSKA (reference sequence). The CDR3 reads CSGKGNTEAFF. The CDR3 DNA reads TGCAGTGGGAAGGGGAACACTGAAGCTTTCTTT.

This chain joins TRBV28 and TRBJ2-1, with 7 positions matching TRBD1. Germline V CDR1 and CDR2: MDHEN, SYDVKM. The V gene end was trimmed by 4 bases and the J gene end by 16 bases; junction bases not matched to a gene: 4. The CDR3 covers 10 residues. CDR3 protein: CASSSGTDFF. The CDR3 nucleotides read TGTGCCAGCAGTTCCGGGACAGATTTCTTC.

The chain couples TRBV15 to TRBJ2-7, with D perhaps given as TRBD1 or TRBD2 (5 bases each). Germline values: CDR1 LNHNV, CDR2 YYDKDF (reference sequence). The length of the CDR3 is 14 residues. Deletions cut 0 bases from V and 12 bases from J, with 18 bases between. This CDR3 reads CATSRDLGRITLYF. The CDR3 DNA reads as TGTGCCACCAGCAGAGATCTGGGACGGATCACCCTGTACTTC.